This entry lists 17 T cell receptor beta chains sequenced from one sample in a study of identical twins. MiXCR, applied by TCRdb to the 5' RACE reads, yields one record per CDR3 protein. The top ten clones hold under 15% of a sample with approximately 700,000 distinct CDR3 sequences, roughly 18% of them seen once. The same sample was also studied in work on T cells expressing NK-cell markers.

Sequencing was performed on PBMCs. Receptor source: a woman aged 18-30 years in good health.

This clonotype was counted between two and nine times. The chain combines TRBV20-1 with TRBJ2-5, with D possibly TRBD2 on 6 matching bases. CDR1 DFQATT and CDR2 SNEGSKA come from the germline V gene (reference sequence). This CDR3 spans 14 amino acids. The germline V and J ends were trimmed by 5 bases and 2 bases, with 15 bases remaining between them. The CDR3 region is CSARPHRGQETQYF. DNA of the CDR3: TGCAGTGCTCGTCCTCACCGGGGGCAAGAGACCCAGTACTTC.

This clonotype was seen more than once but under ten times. The CDR3 nucleotides are TGTGCCATCACTCAGGGGTTCCTGACCTACGAGCAGTACTTC. Translation: CAITQGFLTYEQYF. V gene TRBV10-3 combines with J gene TRBJ2-7; maybe TRBD1 (6 bases). Germline CDR1 is ENHRY and CDR2 is SYGVKD. Trimming removed 7 bases from V and 2 bases from J, with 15 bases in between. CDR3 length: 14 amino acids.

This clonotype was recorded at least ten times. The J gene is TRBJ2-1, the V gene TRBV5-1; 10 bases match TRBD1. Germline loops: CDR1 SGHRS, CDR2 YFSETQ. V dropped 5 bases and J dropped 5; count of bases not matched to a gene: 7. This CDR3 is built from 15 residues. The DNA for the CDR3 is TGCGCCAGCAGGCGACAGGGGGCTGCACACAATGAGCAGTTCTTC. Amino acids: CASRRQGAAHNEQFF. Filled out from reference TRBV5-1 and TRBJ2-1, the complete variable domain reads KAGVTQTPRYLIKTRGQQVTLSCSPISGHRSVSWYQQTPGQGLQFLFEYFSETQRNKGNFPGRFSGRQFSNSRSEMNVSTLELGDSALYLCASRRQGAAHNEQFFGPGTRLTVL.

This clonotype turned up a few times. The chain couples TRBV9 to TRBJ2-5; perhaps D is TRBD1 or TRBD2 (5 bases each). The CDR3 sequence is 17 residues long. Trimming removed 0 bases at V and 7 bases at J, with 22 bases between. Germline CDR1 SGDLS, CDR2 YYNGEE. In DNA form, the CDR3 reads TGTGCCAGCAGCGTAGATGGGACGGCGAGCAAATGGGGGACCCAGTACTTC. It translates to CASSVDGTASKWGTQYF.

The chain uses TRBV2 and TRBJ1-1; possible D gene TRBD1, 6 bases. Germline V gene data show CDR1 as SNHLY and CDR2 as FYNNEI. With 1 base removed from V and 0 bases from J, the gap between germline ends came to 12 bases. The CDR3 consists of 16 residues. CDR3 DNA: TGTGCCAGCAGTGAAGATTTGACAGGCATGAACACTGAAGCTTTCTTT. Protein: CASSEDLTGMNTEAFF.

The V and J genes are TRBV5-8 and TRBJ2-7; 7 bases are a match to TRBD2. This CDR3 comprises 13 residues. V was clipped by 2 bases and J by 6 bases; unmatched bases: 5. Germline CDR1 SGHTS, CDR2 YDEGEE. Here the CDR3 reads CASSFTSVREQYF. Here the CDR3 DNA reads TGTGCCAGCAGCTTTACTAGCGTCCGCGAGCAGTACTTC.

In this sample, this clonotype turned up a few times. The CDR3 nucleotides are TGTGCCAGCAGTTACTCGATGGGGGCGGGCTATGGCTACACCTTC. This translates into CASSYSMGAGYGYTF. J is TRBJ1-2 and V is TRBV6-5, with D possibly being TRBD1 (6 bases). CDR3 length equals 15 residues. Per germline, CDR1 MNHEY and CDR2 SVGAGI. V lost 0 bases and J 4 bases, leaving 12 bases between the germline ends.

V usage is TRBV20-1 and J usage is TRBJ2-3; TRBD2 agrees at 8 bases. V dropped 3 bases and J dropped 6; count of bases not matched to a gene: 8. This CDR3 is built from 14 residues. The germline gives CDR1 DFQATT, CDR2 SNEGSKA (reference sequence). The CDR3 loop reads CSARLAGLMDTQYF. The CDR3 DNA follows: TGCAGTGCTAGGTTAGCGGGGCTGATGGATACGCAGTATTTT.

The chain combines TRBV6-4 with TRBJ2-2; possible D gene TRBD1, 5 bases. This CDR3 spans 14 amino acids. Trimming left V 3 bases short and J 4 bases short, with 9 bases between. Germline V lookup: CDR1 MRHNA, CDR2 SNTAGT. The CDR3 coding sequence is TGTGCCAGCAGTGAACAGGATGGCACCGGGGAGCTGTTTTTT. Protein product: CASSEQDGTGELFF.

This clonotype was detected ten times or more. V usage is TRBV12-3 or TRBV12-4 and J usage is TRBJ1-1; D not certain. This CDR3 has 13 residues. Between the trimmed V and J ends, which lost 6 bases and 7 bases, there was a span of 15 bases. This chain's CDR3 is CASSRTALNEAFF. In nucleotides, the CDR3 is TGTGCCAGCAGCCGGACGGCGTTAAATGAAGCTTTCTTT.

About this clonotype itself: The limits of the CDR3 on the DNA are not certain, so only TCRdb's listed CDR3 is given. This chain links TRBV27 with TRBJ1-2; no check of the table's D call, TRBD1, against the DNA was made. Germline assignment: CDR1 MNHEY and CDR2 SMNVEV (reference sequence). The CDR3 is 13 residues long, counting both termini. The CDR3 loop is CASSVGQGNGYTF.

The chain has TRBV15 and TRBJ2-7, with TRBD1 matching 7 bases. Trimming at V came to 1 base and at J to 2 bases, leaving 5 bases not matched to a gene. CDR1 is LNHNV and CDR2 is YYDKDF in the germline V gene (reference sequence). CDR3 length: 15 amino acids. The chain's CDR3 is CATSRGSGQAYEQYF. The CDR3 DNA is TGTGCCACCAGCAGAGGAAGCGGACAGGCCTACGAGCAGTACTTC.

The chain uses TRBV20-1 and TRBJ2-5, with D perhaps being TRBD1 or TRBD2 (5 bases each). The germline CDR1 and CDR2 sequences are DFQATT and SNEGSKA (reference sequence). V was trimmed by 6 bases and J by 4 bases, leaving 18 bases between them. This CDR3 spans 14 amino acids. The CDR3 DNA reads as TGCAGTGCCGGGGCCCCGTTTAAGGGAGAGACCCAGTACTTC. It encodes CSAGAPFKGETQYF.

This CDR3 is CASSPYTGGGTGELFF. The CDR3 DNA reads as TGTGCCAGCAGTCCATACACAGGGGGCGGTACCGGGGAGCTGTTTTTT. This chain uses TRBV12-3 or TRBV12-4 with TRBJ2-2; TRBD1 agrees at 9 bases. The CDR3 runs 16 residues. V gave up 5 bases and J gave up 5 bases; unmatched junction bases: 9.

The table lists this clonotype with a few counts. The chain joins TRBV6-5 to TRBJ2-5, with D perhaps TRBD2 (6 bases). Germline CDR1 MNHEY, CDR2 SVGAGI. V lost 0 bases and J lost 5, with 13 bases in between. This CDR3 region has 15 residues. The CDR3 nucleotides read TGTGCCAGCAGTTACTCGCAGGGAGGAGGGGAGACCCAGTACTTC. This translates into CASSYSQGGGETQYF.

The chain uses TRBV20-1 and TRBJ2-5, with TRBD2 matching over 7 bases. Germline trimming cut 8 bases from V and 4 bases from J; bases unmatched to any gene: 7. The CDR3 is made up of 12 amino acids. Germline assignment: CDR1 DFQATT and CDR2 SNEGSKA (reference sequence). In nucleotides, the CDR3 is TGCAGTTTAAGGACTAGTCCAGAGACCCAGTACTTC. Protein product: CSLRTSPETQYF.

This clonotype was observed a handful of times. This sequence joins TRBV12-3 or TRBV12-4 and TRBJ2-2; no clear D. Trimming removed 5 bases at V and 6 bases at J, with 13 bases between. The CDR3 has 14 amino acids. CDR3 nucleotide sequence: TGTGCCAGCAGTCCCCACGTCCTGGCCGGGGAGCTGTTTTTT. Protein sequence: CASSPHVLAGELFF.